Described below is a single T cell receptor (beta chain) sequence and its context. The antigen this receptor binds is unknown. One base away there is no much larger clone; base qualities are not given. Systemically healthy Caucasian individuals from Russia, some 38 in total and aged 6 to 90 years, were included as donors. Each donor gave 8 to 10 milliliters of peripheral blood, drawn into EDTA-treated Vacutainer tubes. Ficoll-Paque density-gradient centrifugation was used to isolate PBMCs, with at least 7 million per sample. Total RNA was extracted from PBMCs with Trizol reagent, with at least 6 micrograms obtained per sample. For every donor, an aliquot of PBMCs went through flow cytometry to measure the percentages of naive CD45RAhigh/CD27high T cells. The record originates from a study of blood T cells in healthy people across ages (dated by TCRdb to between 2014 and 2017). With respect to the entire study: In model experiments, template switching captured roughly one uniquely barcoded TCR beta cDNA molecule for every two T cells. To track age-related changes in TCR beta repertoire diversity, the study relied on deep sequencing normalized with unique cDNA molecular identifiers. The donors were divided into four age groups: young (average around 17 years), middle-aged (about 40), aged (62) and long-lived (approximately 74). To avoid experimental bias, donors of different ages were spread randomly across the sequencing lanes. Using the same blood draw, the study looked at two additional independent replicas of 1 million unique cDNA reads for two donors, one aged 18 to 30 and the other aged 80 or older.

The full study reports these points: Observed TCR beta diversity per million T cells fell roughly linearly with age, and a significant reduction was already apparent by age roughly 40. Estimates of total diversity from one million sequenced T cells were regarded as lower bounds and underestimates. Because donor CMV infection status was unknown, age-related changes in expanded clonotypes were potentially confounded. Conclusive comparison of naive and antigen-experienced compartments was prevented by the profiling of bulk unsorted PBMCs. A strong correlation was found between observed TCR beta diversity and the percentage of naive T cells measured by flow cytometry. Compared with the aged group, more naive CD4+ T cells, fewer expanded clones and increased TCR diversity were shown by the long-lived group, suggesting age selection.

V is clipped by 9 bases and J by 3 bases, and the sequence between their germline boundaries is 16 bases long. CDR1 and CDR2, per the germline V gene, are MNHEY and SVGAGI. From the cysteine up to the phenylalanine, the CDR3 has a length of 14 residues. Only the CDR3 DNA is retained, 42 bases long and in frame from the first base. Libraries were built with 5' RACE. TCRdb records Illumina HiSeq 2500 as the sequencer. A second about 7 to 11 cycle PCR used a sample-barcoded 5' primer and a J-beta primer mix. A template-switch 5' adaptor carrying 12 random nucleotides introduced a unique molecular identifier onto each TCR beta cDNA molecule. At least 3 million CDR3-containing paired-end reads were obtained from each sample. All of the RNA was converted into first-strand cDNA using the Mint cDNA synthesis kit, with a TRBC-specific oligonucleotide serving as the primer. After uracil-DNA glycosylase treatment, a first 18-cycle PCR used universal primers M1SS and BC2_uni_R on all cDNA. As for the authors' bioinformatics: Normalization of each sample was performed by random selection of 1 million high-quality reads, each carrying a distinct molecular identifier. Reads with shared molecular identifiers were discarded instead of being binned into consensus sequences. MiTCR, with a Q25 quality threshold and the strictest error-elimination algorithm, was used for CDR3 identification, clonotype clustering and error correction. A nonparametric unseen species model with Euler transformation was used to estimate a lower bound on total TCR beta diversity. TCRdb cleaned the public reads at Q25 with fastp, built clones with MiXCR and kept in-frame beta chains. Every CDR3 protein is listed once, alongside the most common genes and DNA of its rows. These V and J calls originate from TCRdb's pipeline instead of the authors' own analysis. Recorded for this sample are around 940,000 distinct CDR3 sequences; about 51% of them occurred a single time. 20% to 25% of the sample rests with the top ten.

The chain was built from TRBV6-5 and TRBJ2-3, and perhaps TRBD2 as D gene, on 5 matching bases. Specimen: blood. This clonotype originated in a woman in her sixties or seventies in good health. The bases read TGTGCCAGTTCGGGAATTGGGCTTACAGATACGCAGTATTTT. It specifies CASSGIGLTDTQYF.